The T cell receptor beta chain described here comes from a study of blood T cell repertoires in COVID-19. Study at large: From the United States, Italy and Spain came samples of acute and convalescent COVID-19. Sources were T cells, B-cell-depleted T cells, or PBMCs; the material itself was cDNA or gDNA.

Original data processing: Quantification of nucleated cells was approximated via reference gene primer amplification. Clones were read by immunoSEQ multiplex PCR, and TCRdb kept only the in-frame ones, dropping some. That table gives V, J and clone size, and the DNA gave D and trimming. The data show about 250,000 clones, approximately 80% seen once. CDR3 size: 16 residues. Per germline, CDR1 KGHSH and CDR2 LQKENI. Trimming stripped 3 bases from V and 0 bases from J, with 14 bases between. This TCR came from a woman in her sixties with active or convalescent COVID-19. Sequenced input: peripheral blood. The chain employs TRBV18 and TRBJ1-1; unclear D gene. The CDR3: CASSPASGIMNTEAFF. CDR3 nucleotides: TGTGCCAGCTCACCGGCCTCGGGAATTATGAACACTGAAGCTTTCTTT.